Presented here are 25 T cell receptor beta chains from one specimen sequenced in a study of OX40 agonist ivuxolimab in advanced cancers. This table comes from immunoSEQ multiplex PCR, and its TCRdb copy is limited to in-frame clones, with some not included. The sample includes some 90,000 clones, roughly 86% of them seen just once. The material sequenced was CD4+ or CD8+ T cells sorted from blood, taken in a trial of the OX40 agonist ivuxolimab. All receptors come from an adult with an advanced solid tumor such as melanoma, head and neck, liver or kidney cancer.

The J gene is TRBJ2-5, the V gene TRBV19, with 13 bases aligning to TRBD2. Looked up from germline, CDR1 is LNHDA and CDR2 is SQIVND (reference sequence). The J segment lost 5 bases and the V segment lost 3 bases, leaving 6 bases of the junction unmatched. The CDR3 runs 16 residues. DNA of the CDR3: TGTGCCAGTAGTATTTCCCCGGGACTAGCGGGGGAGACCCAGTACTTC. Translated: CASSISPGLAGETQYF.

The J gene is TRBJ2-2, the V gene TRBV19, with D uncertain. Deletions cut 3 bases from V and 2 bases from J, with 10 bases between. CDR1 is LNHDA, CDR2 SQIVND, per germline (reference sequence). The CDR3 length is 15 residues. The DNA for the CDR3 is TGTGCCAGTAGTATCAAGATTCTCAACACCGGGGAGCTGTTTTTT. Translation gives CASSIKILNTGELFF.

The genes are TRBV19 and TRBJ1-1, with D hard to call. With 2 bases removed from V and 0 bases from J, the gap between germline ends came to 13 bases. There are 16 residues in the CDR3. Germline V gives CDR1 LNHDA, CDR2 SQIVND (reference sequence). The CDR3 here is CASSINEGNMNTEAFF. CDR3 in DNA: TGTGCCAGTAGTATAAATGAAGGCAACATGAACACTGAAGCTTTCTTT.

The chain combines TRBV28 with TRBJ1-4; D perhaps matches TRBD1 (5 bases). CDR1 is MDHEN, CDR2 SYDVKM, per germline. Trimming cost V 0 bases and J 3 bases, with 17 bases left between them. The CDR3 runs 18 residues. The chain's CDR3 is CASSLWSPIGGANEKLFF. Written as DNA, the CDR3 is TGTGCCAGCAGTTTATGGTCCCCGATCGGGGGAGCTAATGAAAAACTGTTTTTT.

CDR3 sequence reads: CASSYSGLAQSSYNEQFF. The CDR3 DNA is TGTGCCAGCAGCTACTCGGGACTAGCACAGAGCTCCTACAATGAGCAGTTCTTC. The chain links TRBV7-9 to TRBJ2-1; 9 bases are shared with TRBD2. The CDR3 extends over 18 amino acids. The J segment lost 0 bases and the V segment lost 4 bases, leaving 10 bases of the junction unmatched. CDR1 SEHNR and CDR2 FQNEAQ come from the germline V gene (reference sequence). Using reference TRBV7-9 and TRBJ2-1 for the parts outside the CDR3, the full variable domain is DTGVSQNPRHKITKRGQNVTFRCDPISEHNRLYWYRQTLGQGPEFLTYFQNEAQLEKSRLLSDRFSAERPKGSFSTLEIQRTEQGDSAMYLCASSYSGLAQSSYNEQFFGPGTRLTVL.

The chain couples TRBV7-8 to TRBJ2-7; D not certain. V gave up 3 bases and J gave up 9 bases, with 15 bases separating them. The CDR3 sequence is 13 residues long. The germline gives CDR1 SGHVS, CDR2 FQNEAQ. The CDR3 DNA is TGTGCCAGCAGCTTTAAAGGTATTTTCGTGCAGTACGTC. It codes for CASSFKGIFVQYV.

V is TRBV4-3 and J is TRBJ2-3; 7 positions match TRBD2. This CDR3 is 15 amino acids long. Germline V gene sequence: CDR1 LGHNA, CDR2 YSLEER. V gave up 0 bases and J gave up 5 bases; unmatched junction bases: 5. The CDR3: CASSQDSGQGDTQYF. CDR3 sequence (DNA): TGCGCCAGCAGCCAAGATAGCGGGCAAGGAGATACGCAGTATTTT.

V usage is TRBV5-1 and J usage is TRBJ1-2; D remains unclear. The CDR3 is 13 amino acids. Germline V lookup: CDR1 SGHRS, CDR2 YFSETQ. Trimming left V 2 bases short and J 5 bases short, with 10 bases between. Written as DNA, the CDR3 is TGCGCCAGCAGCTTAGGCGTCGATTATGGCTACACCTTC. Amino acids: CASSLGVDYGYTF.

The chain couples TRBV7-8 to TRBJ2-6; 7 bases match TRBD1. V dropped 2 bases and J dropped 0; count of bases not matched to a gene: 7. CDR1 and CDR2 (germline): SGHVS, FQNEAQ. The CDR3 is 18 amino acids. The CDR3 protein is CASSLIQGTFSGANVLTF. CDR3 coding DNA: TGTGCCAGCAGCTTAATACAGGGGACCTTCTCTGGGGCCAACGTCCTGACTTTC.

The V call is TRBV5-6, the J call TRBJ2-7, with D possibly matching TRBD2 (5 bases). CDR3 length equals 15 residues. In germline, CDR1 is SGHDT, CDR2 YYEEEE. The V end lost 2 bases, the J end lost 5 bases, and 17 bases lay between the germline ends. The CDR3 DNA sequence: TGTGCCAGCAGCTTTTCTCGGGATCGGGAAGACGAGCAGTACGTC. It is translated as CASSFSRDREDEQYV.

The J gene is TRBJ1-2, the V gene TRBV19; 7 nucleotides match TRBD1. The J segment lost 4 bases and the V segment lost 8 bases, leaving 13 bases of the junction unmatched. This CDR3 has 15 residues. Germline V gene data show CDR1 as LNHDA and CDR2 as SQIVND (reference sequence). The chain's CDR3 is CASLPGRGQIYGYTF. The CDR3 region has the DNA TGTGCCAGTCTCCCGGGTAGGGGGCAAATCTATGGCTACACCTTC.

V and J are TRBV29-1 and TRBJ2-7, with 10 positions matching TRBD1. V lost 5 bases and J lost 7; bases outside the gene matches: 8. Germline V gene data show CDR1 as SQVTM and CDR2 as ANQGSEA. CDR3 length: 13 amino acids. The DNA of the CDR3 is TGCAGCGTTAATCGACAGGGGGCGGGTGAGCAGTACTTC. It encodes CSVNRQGAGEQYF.

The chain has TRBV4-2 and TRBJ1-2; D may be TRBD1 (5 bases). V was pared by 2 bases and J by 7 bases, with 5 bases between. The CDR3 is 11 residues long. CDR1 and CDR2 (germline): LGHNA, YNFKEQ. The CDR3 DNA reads TGTGCCAGCAGCCAACAGGGTGGCTACACCTTC. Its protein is CASSQQGGYTF.

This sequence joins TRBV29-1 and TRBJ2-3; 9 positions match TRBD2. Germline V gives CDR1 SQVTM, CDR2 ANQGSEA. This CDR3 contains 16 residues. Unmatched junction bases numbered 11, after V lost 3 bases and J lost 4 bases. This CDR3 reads CSVEKLAGIVADTQYF. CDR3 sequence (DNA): TGCAGCGTTGAGAAGCTAGCGGGAATCGTCGCAGATACGCAGTATTTT.

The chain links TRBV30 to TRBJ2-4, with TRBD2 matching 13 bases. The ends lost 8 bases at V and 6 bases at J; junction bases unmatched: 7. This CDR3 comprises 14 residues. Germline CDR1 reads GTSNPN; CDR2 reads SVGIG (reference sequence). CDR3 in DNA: TGTGCCCAGGGTGGACTAGCGGGAGTAAACATTCAGTACTTC. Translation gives CAQGGLAGVNIQYF.

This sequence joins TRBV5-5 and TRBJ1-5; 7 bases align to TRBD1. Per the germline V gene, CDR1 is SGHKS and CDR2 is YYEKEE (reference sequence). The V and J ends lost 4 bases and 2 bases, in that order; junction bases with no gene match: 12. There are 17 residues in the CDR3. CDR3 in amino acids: CASSGGTAKGGNQPQHF. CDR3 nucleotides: TGTGCCAGCAGCGGCGGGACAGCAAAAGGGGGCAATCAGCCCCAGCATTTT.

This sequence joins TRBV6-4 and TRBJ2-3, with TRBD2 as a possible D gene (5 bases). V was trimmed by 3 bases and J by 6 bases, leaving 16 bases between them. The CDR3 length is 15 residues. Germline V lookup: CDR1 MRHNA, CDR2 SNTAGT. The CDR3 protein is CASSESLARADTQYF. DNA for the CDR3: TGTGCCAGCAGTGAGTCGTTAGCGAGGGCCGATACGCAGTATTTT.

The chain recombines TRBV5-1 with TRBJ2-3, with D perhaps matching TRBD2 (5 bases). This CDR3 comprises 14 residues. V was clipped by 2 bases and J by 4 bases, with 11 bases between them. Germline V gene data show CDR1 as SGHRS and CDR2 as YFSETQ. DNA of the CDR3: TGCGCCAGCAGCTTATCTAGCCAGGCAGATACGCAGTATTTT. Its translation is CASSLSSQADTQYF.

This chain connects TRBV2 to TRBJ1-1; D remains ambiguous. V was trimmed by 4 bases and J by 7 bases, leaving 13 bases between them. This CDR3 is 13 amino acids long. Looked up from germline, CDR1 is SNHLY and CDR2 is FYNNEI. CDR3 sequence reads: CASSARGENEAFF. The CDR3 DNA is TGTGCCAGCAGTGCCCGGGGAGAGAATGAAGCTTTCTTT.

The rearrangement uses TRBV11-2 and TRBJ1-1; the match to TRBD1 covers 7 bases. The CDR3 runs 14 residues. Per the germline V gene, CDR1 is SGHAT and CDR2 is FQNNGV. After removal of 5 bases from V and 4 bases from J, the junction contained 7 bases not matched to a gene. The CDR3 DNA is TGTGCCAGCAGCAGAACTGACAGGGCCACTGAAGCTTTCTTT. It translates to CASSRTDRATEAFF.

As DNA, the CDR3 is TGTGCCAGCAGTCCACTTAGGACAGGCGTAAACGAGCAGTACTTC. This codes for CASSPLRTGVNEQYF. V is TRBV2 and J is TRBJ2-7, with 7 nucleotides matching TRBD1. This CDR3 region has 15 residues. The trim removed 5 bases at V and 5 bases at J, leaving 12 bases unmatched. The V gene's germline CDR1 is SNHLY and CDR2 FYNNEI.

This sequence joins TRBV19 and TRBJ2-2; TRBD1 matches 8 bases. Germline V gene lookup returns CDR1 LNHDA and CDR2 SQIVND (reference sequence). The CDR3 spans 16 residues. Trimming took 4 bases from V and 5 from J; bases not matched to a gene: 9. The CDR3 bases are TGTGCCAGTAGTACCCCACGACAGGGGCGGACCGGGGAGCTGTTTTTT. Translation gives CASSTPRQGRTGELFF.

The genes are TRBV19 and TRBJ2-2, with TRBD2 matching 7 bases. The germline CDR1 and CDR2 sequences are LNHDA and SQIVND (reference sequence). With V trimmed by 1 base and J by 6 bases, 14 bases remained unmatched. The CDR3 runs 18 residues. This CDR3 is CASSIAAHLAGVPGELFF. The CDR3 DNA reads TGTGCCAGTAGTATAGCGGCCCATCTCGCGGGAGTGCCCGGGGAGCTGTTTTTT.

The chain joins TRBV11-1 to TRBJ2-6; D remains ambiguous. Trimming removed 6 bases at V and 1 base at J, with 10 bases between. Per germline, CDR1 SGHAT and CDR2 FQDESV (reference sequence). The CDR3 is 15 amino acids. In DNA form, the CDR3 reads TGTGCCAGCAGTCGGACGGCGTCTGGGGCCAACGTCCTGACTTTC. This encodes CASSRTASGANVLTF.

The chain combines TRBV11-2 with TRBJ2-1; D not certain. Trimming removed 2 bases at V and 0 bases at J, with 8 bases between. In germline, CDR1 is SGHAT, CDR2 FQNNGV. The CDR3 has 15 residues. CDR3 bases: TGTGCCAGCAGCTTATCTGGGGACTCCTACAATGAGCAGTTCTTC. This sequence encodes CASSLSGDSYNEQFF. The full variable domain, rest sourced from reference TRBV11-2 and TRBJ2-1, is EAGVAQSPRYKIIEKRQSVAFWCNPISGHATLYWYQQILGQGPKLLIQFQNNGVVDDSQLPKDRFSAERLKGVDSTLKIQPAKLEDSAVYLCASSLSGDSYNEQFFGPGTRLTVL.